This T cell receptor (beta chain) appears in the sequencing data of a study of cytomegalovirus exposure and HLA in healthy donors (dated 2017 in TCRdb). Regarding the research as a whole: An earlier analysis of roughly 500 of the donors reported 250 to 350 Gb of sequence data and 117 million unique TCR beta sequences from 150 million to 200 million T cells. Every discovery cohort repertoire had been produced on one sequencing platform. Along with the roughly 610-subject first cohort, a separate validation cohort of around 120 different subjects was used. Among some 410 genotyped donors of the cohort, an average of around 250,000 unique TCR beta nucleotide sequences was sequenced per donor, of which roughly 17% were non-productive. HLA typing covered class I and class II loci at four-digit resolution. Of the 350 to 400 genotyped donors, approximately 83% fell in the genetic ancestry cluster associated with self-reported Caucasian donors. The study combined high-throughput TCR immunosequencing, statistical association of individual TCRs with disease status, and machine learning to predict cytomegalovirus infection status. An early release covering approximately 600 HLA-typed donors comprised approximately 300 gigabases of sequencing data and tens of millions of unique TCR sequences. Donor age, sex, ethnicity and CMV serostatus were compiled together with the repertoire data. Typing coverage differed by locus: A, B, C, DRB1 and DQB1 were typed in about 629-640 donors, DQA1 in about 500, DPA1 in 600 to 610, and DPB1 in 400 to 480. The study was designed to test whether signatures of past pathogen exposure could be identified by cataloging public T cell receptors. To decide whether each TCR beta V gene segment behaved as functional or pseudogenic, an earlier analysis of 587 of the donors relied on high-throughput TCR beta sequencing. Using immunosequencing, the study profiled T cell repertoires from about 610 subjects and related those repertoires to cytomegalovirus serostatus. A later analysis re-analyzed previously published TCR beta repertoires from 500 to 700 donors and added high-resolution HLA genotyping to study TCR occurrence patterns. Rather than drawing on any new phenotypic data, the later analysis identified candidate immune exposures from TCR beta sequences and the way those sequences occurred across donors. Roughly 5 DR-DQ haplotypes were handled as single units for association and clustering because linkage in the cohort was strong. A later genetic analysis took genome-wide SNP genotypes for about 65% of the 666 donors and used that subset as a discovery cohort.

Libraries were made using the immunoSEQ multiplex PCR assay. A mixture of 60 forward primers for TCR Vbeta segments and 13 reverse primers for TCR Jbeta segments was used in the multiplex PCR. A multiplex PCR assay on genomic DNA amplified the CDR3 region of rearranged TCR beta genes. On the Illumina HiSeq System, the amplified TCR beta libraries were sequenced as 87-base-pair reads. Regarding the original processing steps: Across the 670 or so repertoires, a later analysis counted 80 million or so unique TCR beta chains, approximately 12 million of which were shared by at least two donors. Raw reads were error-corrected and collapsed into unique sequences by a nearest-neighbor algorithm in which closely related sequences were merged to remove PCR and sequencing errors. CDR3 sequences were aligned to IMGT reference sequences to assign V, D and J gene segments. For a sequence to be retained, at least a six-nucleotide match to both a V gene segment and a J gene segment was required. A rearrangement counted as productive if the CDR3 had no stop codons and remained in frame with V and J, and every other rearrangement counted as non-productive. Following IMGT convention, CDR3 was defined as the stretch from the second conserved V-encoded cysteine to the conserved J-encoded phenylalanine. Sequences without an unambiguous match to a single V gene segment were excluded from the earlier analysis of about 630 of the donors. An earlier analysis of a few hundred of the donors called V segments functional above 56.7% productive rearrangements and segregating when the between-donor standard deviation exceeded 5%. A statistical classification framework was developed to diagnose cytomegalovirus status using the catalog of TCR beta chain sequences. In a later analysis, TCR nucleotide sequences were compared against IMGT/GENE-DB human TR gene sequences so that V and J genes could be assigned. Using the TCRdist pipeline, a later analysis assigned CDR3 sequences along with most-parsimonious VDJ recombination scenarios. A later analysis defined each TCR beta chain by its CDR3 amino acid sequence plus V-gene family, and excluded reads lacking a unique V-gene family. In a later analysis, fewer than 650 highly shared, low-generation-probability nucleotide sequences were removed to address suspected cross-contamination and a sequencing artifact. In a later analysis, a clonal expansion index for each public chain was calculated from normalized within-repertoire ranks of inferred template counts. Generation probabilities in a later analysis came from a VDJ recombination model fitted to out-of-frame rearrangements, and those results were checked against IGoR. A later analysis scored TCR-TCR, TCR-HLA and TCR-CMV co-occurrence with hypergeometric tests, applying a repertoire-size bias correction to TCR pairs. A later analysis estimated false discovery rates by permuting HLA or CMV assignments 20 times. In a later analysis, co-occurring TCRs were grouped with DBSCAN, and TCRdist sequence similarity was added when clustering was performed within HLA-allele-positive subsets. Repertoires with fewer than 30,000 or more than 120,000 public chains were left out of co-occurrence clustering, as were four to six repertoires with anomalous nucleotide sharing. What TCRdb holds here is the immuneACCESS table cut down to in-frame rearrangements. Part of the clones is not present; checked against another copy, under half of the missing clones reflect an unresolved V gene, and the others are unexplained. V and J calls and clone size are as listed in that table; D and trimming were resolved from the DNA. The sample's records list about 88,000 clones. The ten largest clonotypes hold less than 7% of the sample.

V is reduced by 4 bases and J by 3 bases, leaving a spacing of 7 bases between them. CDR1 is given as SGHDT and CDR2 as YYEEEE, both from the germline V gene. The CDR3 covers 13 residues, taking in both the cysteine and the phenylalanine. This entry keeps only the CDR3 DNA: 39 bases, framed from base 1. Study-wide conclusions, independent of this receptor: The authors suggested that the approach could potentially be extended to other disease states and immunological phenotypes. In this cohort, only TCR beta chains were sequenced, and detectable features were limited by the absence of alpha or paired-chain data. Strong co-occurrence of HLA alleles, especially DR and DQ, made assigning TCR associations to individual alleles difficult. The earlier analysis of around 600 of the donors excluded some 15 rarely observed V segments, including chromosome 9 orphons, because counts were too low. In vitro tests confirmed that three of the cytomegalovirus-associated TCR beta chains recognize cytomegalovirus antigens. In a later analysis, the rate of TCR association differed among HLA loci, with DRB1 alleles having the most associated TCRs and HLA-C alleles having the fewest. Linkage disequilibrium might explain the correlated functional status among segregating V segments, but an unknown experimental factor could not be excluded. In a later genetic analysis, a missense DCLRE1C variant was associated with V-gene and J-gene trimming of TCR beta chains, and the association was replicated in an independent cohort. Specific HLA alleles were associated with 15,000 to 20,000 TCR beta sequences at a false discovery rate of 0.05 in a later analysis. In the study, around 150 TCR beta chains were listed as associated with cytomegalovirus. In an earlier analysis of some 500 of the donors, most TCR beta V segments appeared in productive rearrangements about 87% or about 30% of the time, broadly matching IMGT annotations. Immune exposure information for the cohort was limited to CMV serostatus. According to a later genetic analysis, donors in an Asian-associated ancestry cluster had fewer N-insertions in productive TCRs than the approximately 630-donor mean. A further reported finding was that TCR beta sequences accurately predicted the HLA-A and HLA-B alleles for most subjects in the first cohort. Cytomegalovirus status was reported to be diagnosed by the classifier with high specificity and sensitivity in both the original and validation cohorts. Several of the top co-occurrence clusters appeared to be linked to parvovirus B19, influenza, CMV and Epstein-Barr virus, according to a later analysis. Across donors, most TCR sequences were observed very rarely, whereas some public TCRs were present in many individuals. A later analysis found that most CMV-associated TCR beta chains appeared HLA-restricted, with HLA associations seemingly driven largely by CMV exposure. Some IMGT-functional V segments, including TRBV6-2 and TRBV6-3, could not be distinguished by the 87-base-pair reads and were therefore excluded. Presence/absence analyses assumed roughly uniform sequencing depth across donors, an assumption that may not hold. Because HLA typing was missing for some donors at each locus, association tests included only the typed subset. A later analysis found that HLA-associated TCR beta chains were more clonally expanded and had lower generation probabilities than equally common non-associated chains. The sequencing pipeline was judged likely to have produced a cluster of highly shared sequence variants as a technical artifact.

To note about this clone: It has no known antigen specificity. Other DNA sequences of this sample code for an identical CDR3.

The cohort was made up of hundreds of healthy bone marrow donors. All cohort members were sampled while nominally healthy, although unrecorded immune exposures were likely present. The donor was CMV seropositive and was included in the group of some 290 seropositive cohort members. Each donor provided a peripheral blood sample, and peripheral blood mononuclear cells were used for TCR beta sequencing. Genomic DNA was extracted from the blood cell samples with the Qiagen DNeasy Blood Extraction Kit. Recombination joined TRBV5-6 with TRBJ2-2, with no confidently assigned D gene. This TCR derives from a girl aged 10-17 years in good health and CMV-seropositive. Sequenced: PBMCs. The CDR3: CASSPDYTGELFF. The DNA sequence follows: TGTGCCAGCAGCCCCGACTACACCGGGGAGCTGTTTTTT.